The 28 T cell receptor beta chains given below trace back to one sample, sequenced in a study of cytomegalovirus exposure and HLA in healthy donors (dated by TCRdb to 2016 to 2017). The library relied on the immunoSEQ multiplex PCR assay. The multiplex PCR relied on a mix of 60 forward primers for TCR Vbeta segments and 13 reverse primers for TCR Jbeta segments. TCRdb retrieved this table from immuneACCESS and kept in-frame rearrangements only. Not all clones are present; in checked studies, unresolved V genes account for under half, and no reason is known for the remainder. Counted in this sample were fewer than 200,000 clones; approximately 80% of them appeared once. The ten top clones hold about 2.4% of the sample. The sequenced sample was PBMCs. All receptors come from a woman in her thirties or forties in good health and CMV-seropositive.

On this clone: Just one base apart from a much larger clone, this may be a read error. Other DNA sequences within the sample encode an identical CDR3. The rearrangement joins TRBV7-9 to TRBJ1-4; 8 bases agree with TRBD1. J gave up 2 bases and V 5 bases, and 4 bases lay outside the gene matches. Per the germline V gene, CDR1 is SEHNR and CDR2 is FQNEAQ (reference sequence). CDR3 length equals 15 residues. The CDR3 reads CASSGTGGTNEKLFF. In DNA form, the CDR3 reads TGTGCCAGCAGCGGTACAGGGGGGACTAATGAAAAACTGTTTTTT.

V and J are TRBV9 and TRBJ1-2; D is uncertain. The CDR3 sequence is 15 residues long. Between the trimmed V and J ends, which lost 0 bases and 2 bases, there was a span of 11 bases. From germline, CDR1 is SGDLS and CDR2 YYNGEE. Here the CDR3 reads CASSVDSGGNYGYTF. The CDR3 nucleotides are TGTGCCAGCAGCGTAGATTCCGGCGGGAACTATGGCTACACCTTC.

The chain couples TRBV2 to TRBJ2-3, with 12 bases lining up with TRBD2. The V and J ends lost 6 bases and 3 bases, in that order; junction bases with no gene match: 7. This CDR3 comprises 16 residues. Germline lookup yields CDR1 SNHLY and CDR2 FYNNEI. Here the CDR3 DNA reads TGTGCCAGCAGGGGAAGACTAGCGGGAGCAACAGATACGCAGTATTTT. This gives the protein CASRGRLAGATDTQYF. Supplemented by reference TRBV2 and TRBJ2-3, the full variable domain reads EPEVTQTPSHQVTQMGQEVILRCVPISNHLYFYWYRQILGQKVEFLVSFYNNEISEKSEIFDDQFSVERPDGSNFTLKIRSTKLEDSAMYFCASRGRLAGATDTQYFGPGTRLTVL.

V usage is TRBV5-1 and J usage is TRBJ2-3, with 7 bases aligning to TRBD2. Losses at the gene ends were 4 bases for V and 0 bases for J; bases not matched to a gene: 8. The V gene's germline CDR1 is SGHRS and CDR2 YFSETQ. The CDR3 contains 16 residues. This CDR3 is CASSRTGTTSTDTQYF. The CDR3 DNA reads TGCGCCAGCAGCCGGACTGGGACTACAAGCACAGATACGCAGTATTTT.

This clone was counted a single time. The J gene is TRBJ2-7, the V gene TRBV27, with D perhaps TRBD2 (5 bases). The CDR3 is 14 residues long. V dropped 7 bases and J dropped 7 bases, with 20 bases sitting between them. Germline loops: CDR1 MNHEY, CDR2 SMNVEV (reference sequence). The CDR3 DNA is TGTGCCAGCACCTCCGGTCGAGTCCGAGGGGAGCAGTACTTC. As protein: CASTSGRVRGEQYF.

The sample holds one count of this clone. V usage is TRBV4-3 and J usage is TRBJ1-3; 10 bases align to TRBD1. With V trimmed by 8 bases and J by 0 bases, 7 bases remained unmatched. The CDR3 has 16 amino acids. CDR1 is LGHNA and CDR2 is YSLEER in the germline V gene. CDR3 DNA: TGCGCCAGCTCCCGGGGACAGGGGACCTCTGGAAACACCATATATTTT. Translated, it gives CASSRGQGTSGNTIYF.

This clone was observed once. V and J are TRBV2 and TRBJ2-7, with 7 bases identical to TRBD1. This CDR3 region has 16 residues. Per germline, CDR1 SNHLY and CDR2 FYNNEI. With 0 bases clipped from V and 6 bases from J, the junction kept 11 bases outside the gene matches. CDR3 loop: CASSEARIAGGVEQYF. In DNA, the CDR3 is TGTGCCAGCAGTGAAGCCCGAATAGCAGGGGGTGTCGAGCAGTACTTC.

CDR3 region: CASSPGGGTYFEETQYF. The CDR3 DNA follows: TGTGCCAGCAGTCCGGGGGGCGGGACTTATTTTGAAGAGACCCAGTACTTC. The J gene is TRBJ2-5, the V gene TRBV27; possible D gene TRBD2, 7 bases. The V gene's germline CDR1 is MNHEY and CDR2 SMNVEV (reference sequence). This CDR3 spans 17 amino acids. Trimming removed 5 bases at V and 3 bases at J, with 22 bases between.

This sequence joins TRBV27 and TRBJ1-5; D is unclear. This CDR3 is 13 amino acids long. Germline CDR1 is MNHEY and CDR2 is SMNVEV (reference sequence). V gave up 0 bases and J gave up 4 bases, with 4 bases separating them. The CDR3 spells CASSLSRNQPQHF. For the CDR3, the DNA is TGTGCCAGCAGTTTATCGAGAAATCAGCCCCAGCATTTT.

The J gene is TRBJ2-6, the V gene TRBV30, with 7 nucleotides matching TRBD2. Germline lookup yields CDR1 GTSNPN and CDR2 SVGIG (reference sequence). With V trimmed by 1 base and J by 1 base, 1 base remained unmatched. This CDR3 has 15 amino acids. CDR3 amino acids: CAWSAGGSGANVLTF. The CDR3 nucleotides read TGTGCCTGGAGTGCCGGGGGGTCTGGGGCCAACGTCCTGACTTTC.

This clone was picked up one time. V usage is TRBV4-3 and J usage is TRBJ2-7, with D maybe TRBD2 (5 bases). The CDR3 totals 15 residues. Germline CDR1 reads LGHNA; CDR2 reads YSLEER. Trimming removed 4 bases from V and 1 base from J, with 14 bases in between. CDR3 region: CASSPHWEYSYEQYF. The DNA of the CDR3 is TGCGCCAGCAGCCCTCATTGGGAGTATTCCTACGAGCAGTACTTC.

This clone showed up just once. The CDR3 nucleotides are TGTGCCAGCAGCCCGGGGTGGTTATCTGGAAACACCATATATTTT. Its protein is CASSPGWLSGNTIYF. The chain combines TRBV11-3 with TRBJ1-3; D not resolved. Trimming cost V 5 bases and J 1 base, with 12 bases left between them. The CDR3 runs 15 residues. Germline values: CDR1 SGHNT, CDR2 YENEEA.

This clone was seen only once. This rearrangement joins TRBV6-5 to TRBJ1-1; D is perhaps TRBD1 (6 bases). Germline-derived CDR1 and CDR2 are MNHEY and SVGAGI. Deletions cut 8 bases from V and 3 bases from J, with 19 bases between. The CDR3 covers 15 residues. The CDR3 loop reads CASRSLGGLDTEAFF. CDR3 DNA sequence: TGTGCCAGCCGTTCACTGGGGGGGCTGGACACTGAAGCTTTCTTT.

The chain couples TRBV7-9 to TRBJ1-5; D not certain. Germline loops: CDR1 SEHNR, CDR2 FQNEAQ (reference sequence). There are 15 residues in the CDR3. Trimming removed 5 bases from V and 1 base from J, with 12 bases in between. In DNA form, the CDR3 reads TGTGCCAGCAGCGAGGGAGGGCAGAGCAATCAGCCCCAGCATTTT. It is translated as CASSEGGQSNQPQHF.

Comments on this clone: The junction departs from germline at one end; a sequencing error may be responsible. The J gene is TRBJ2-2, the V gene TRBV7-9, with TRBD2 as a possible D gene (5 bases). This CDR3 has 12 amino acids. Per germline, CDR1 SEHNR and CDR2 FQNEAQ (reference sequence). The DNA for the CDR3 is TGTTCCAGCTTAGGAGGAACCGGGGAGCTGTTTTTT. It yields the protein CSSLGGTGELFF. The complete variable domain, with remaining parts taken from reference TRBV7-9 and TRBJ2-2, reads DTGVSQNPRHKITKRGQNVTFRCDPISEHNRLYWYRQTLGQGPEFLTYFQNEAQLEKSRLLSDRFSAERPKGSFSTLEIQRTEQGDSAMYLCSSLGGTGELFFGEGSRLTVL.

This chain uses TRBV18 with TRBJ2-5; the D gene is possibly TRBD2 (5 bases). The length of the CDR3 is 12 residues. The V and J ends lost 8 bases and 3 bases respectively, with 10 bases between them. From germline, CDR1 is KGHSH and CDR2 LQKENI. The CDR3 DNA follows: TGTGCCAGCCGACGGGATAAAGAGACCCAGTACTTC. Its translation: CASRRDKETQYF.

This chain uses TRBV7-6 with TRBJ1-1, with a tentative D call TRBD1 (6 bases). CDR3 length: 13 residues. The V end lost 5 bases, the J end lost 7 bases, and 14 bases lay between the germline ends. CDR1 is SGHVS and CDR2 is FNYEAQ in the germline V gene. CDR3 protein: CASSPRQDLEAFF. The CDR3 DNA follows: TGTGCCAGCAGCCCCCGACAGGATCTTGAAGCTTTCTTT.

V and J are TRBV4-3 and TRBJ2-5; weak D call: TRBD1 (6 bases). The length of the CDR3 is 14 residues. Per the germline V gene, CDR1 is LGHNA and CDR2 is YSLEER. Trimming shortened V by 3 bases and J by 5 bases, and 13 bases separated the two germline ends. CDR3 sequence: CASSQQTGSETQYF. CDR3 nucleotide sequence: TGCGCCAGCAGCCAGCAAACAGGGTCGGAGACCCAGTACTTC.

This clone was found once. CDR3 sequence: CAISEEQNTIYF. The CDR3 DNA sequence: TGTGCCATCAGTGAGGAACAGAACACCATATATTTT. V usage is TRBV10-3 and J usage is TRBJ1-3, with D unclear. The V and J ends lost 2 bases and 7 bases respectively, with 6 bases between them. Looked up from germline, CDR1 is ENHRY and CDR2 is SYGVKD. This CDR3 contains 12 residues.

The chain couples TRBV6-5 to TRBJ2-2; 11 bases map to TRBD2. Per the germline V gene, CDR1 is MNHEY and CDR2 is SVGAGI. There are 16 residues in the CDR3. Germline trimming cut 4 bases from V and 4 bases from J; bases unmatched to any gene: 5. As DNA, the CDR3 is TGTGCCAGCAGTTTTACTAGCGGGGGTGTCACCGGGGAGCTGTTTTTT. Its translation: CASSFTSGGVTGELFF.

This clone was observed a few times. The J gene is TRBJ2-2, the V gene TRBV7-7, with D maybe TRBD2 (5 bases). Trimming took off 4 bases at V and 7 bases at J, with 10 bases between the two ends. CDR1 SSHAT and CDR2 FNYEAQ come from the germline V gene (reference sequence). This CDR3 is 13 amino acids long. The CDR3: CASSSALGGELFF. The CDR3 coding sequence is TGTGCCAGCAGCTCTGCACTAGGCGGGGAGCTGTTTTTT. Drawing the rest from reference TRBV7-7 and TRBJ2-2, the complete variable domain is GAGVSQSPRYKVTKRGQDVTLRCDPISSHATLYWYQQALGQGPEFLTYFNYEAQPDKSGLPSDRFSAERPEGSISTLTIQRTEQRDSAMYRCASSSALGGELFFGEGSRLTVL.

The chain joins TRBV6-5 to TRBJ2-7; the D gene is possibly TRBD1 (5 bases). CDR1 is MNHEY and CDR2 is SVGAGI in the germline V gene. Trimming shortened V by 0 bases and J by 2 bases, and 14 bases separated the two germline ends. The CDR3 is made up of 16 amino acids. The CDR3: CASSYSIGQGTYEQYF. The CDR3 region has the DNA TGTGCCAGCAGTTACTCGATCGGGCAGGGTACCTACGAGCAGTACTTC.

The genes are TRBV4-1 and TRBJ1-2; TRBD1 might be the D (6 bases). Germline V gene sequence: CDR1 MGHRA, CDR2 YSYEKL. The CDR3 spans 15 residues. With 3 bases removed from V and 4 bases from J, the gap between germline ends came to 15 bases. The CDR3, as DNA: TGCGCCAGCAGCCAGGCCCCCGGACAGACCTATGGCTACACCTTC. Translated: CASSQAPGQTYGYTF.

V usage is TRBV30 and J usage is TRBJ2-1; 12 bases line up with TRBD2. The trim removed 2 bases at V and 4 bases at J, leaving 6 bases unmatched. The CDR3 spans 16 residues. Germline loops: CDR1 GTSNPN, CDR2 SVGIG (reference sequence). The CDR3 DNA reads TGTGCCTGGAGTAAAGGGGGGACTAGCGGGTACAATGAGCAGTTCTTC. Residues: CAWSKGGTSGYNEQFF.

This chain connects TRBV5-5 to TRBJ2-7; perhaps TRBD1 as D (7 bases). The CDR3 totals 15 residues. V dropped 4 bases and J dropped 10 bases, with 24 bases sitting between them. CDR1 is SGHKS and CDR2 is YYEKEE in the germline V gene (reference sequence). CDR3 coding DNA: TGTGCCAGCAGCCCGGGACAGACGGGGGAATCCTCTCAGTACTTC. Protein sequence: CASSPGQTGESSQYF.

This clone appeared once. The chain uses TRBV5-4 and TRBJ2-3, with a possible D match to TRBD2 (5 bases). The CDR3 covers 15 residues. Trimming cost V 4 bases and J 2 bases, with 14 bases left between them. CDR1 is SGHNT and CDR2 is YYREEE in the germline V gene (reference sequence). CDR3 sequence: CASSPRGLFTDTQYF. CDR3 nucleotide sequence: TGTGCCAGCAGCCCACGGGGTTTGTTCACAGATACGCAGTATTTT.

V gene TRBV9 combines with J gene TRBJ1-3; D ambiguous. Trimming took 0 bases from V and 0 from J, leaving 16 bases between them. This CDR3 comprises 18 residues. The germline V gene encodes CDR1 SGDLS and CDR2 YYNGEE. Here the CDR3 reads CASSVGGFPLTSGNTIYF. The CDR3 DNA follows: TGTGCCAGCAGCGTAGGCGGGTTCCCCCTAACCTCTGGAAACACCATATATTTT.

The table lists this clone with a count of one. The chain joins TRBV6-5 to TRBJ1-3; D unclear. Germline CDR1 and CDR2: MNHEY and SVGAGI. V was pared by 2 bases and J by 0 bases, with 11 bases between. The CDR3 has 16 amino acids. CDR3 sequence: CASSYSLQISGNTIYF. In DNA form, the CDR3 reads TGTGCCAGCAGTTACAGCCTACAGATCTCTGGAAACACCATATATTTT.